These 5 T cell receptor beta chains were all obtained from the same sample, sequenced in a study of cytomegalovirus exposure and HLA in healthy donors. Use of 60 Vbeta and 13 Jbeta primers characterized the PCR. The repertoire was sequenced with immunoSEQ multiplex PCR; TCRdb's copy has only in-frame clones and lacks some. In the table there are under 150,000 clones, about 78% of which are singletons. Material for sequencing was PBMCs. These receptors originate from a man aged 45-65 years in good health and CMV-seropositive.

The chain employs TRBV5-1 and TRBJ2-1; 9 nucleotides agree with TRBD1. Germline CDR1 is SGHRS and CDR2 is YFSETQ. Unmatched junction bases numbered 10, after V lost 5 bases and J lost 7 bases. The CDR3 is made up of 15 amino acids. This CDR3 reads CASSAPRTGVNEQFF. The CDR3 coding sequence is TGCGCCAGCAGTGCTCCCCGGACAGGGGTGAATGAGCAGTTCTTC.

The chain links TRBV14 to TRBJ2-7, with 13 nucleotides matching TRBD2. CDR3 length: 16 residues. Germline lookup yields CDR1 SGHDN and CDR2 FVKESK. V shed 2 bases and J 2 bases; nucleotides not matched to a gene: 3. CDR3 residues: CASSQPGTSGTYEQYF. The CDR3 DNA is TGTGCCAGCAGCCAACCCGGGACTAGCGGGACCTACGAGCAGTACTTC.

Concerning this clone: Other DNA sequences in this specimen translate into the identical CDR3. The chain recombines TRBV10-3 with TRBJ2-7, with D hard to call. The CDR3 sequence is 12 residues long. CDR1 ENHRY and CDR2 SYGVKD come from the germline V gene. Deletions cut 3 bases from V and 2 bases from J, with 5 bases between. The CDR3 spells CAISDSTYEQYF. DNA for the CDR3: TGTGCCATCAGTGACTCTACCTACGAGCAGTACTTC.

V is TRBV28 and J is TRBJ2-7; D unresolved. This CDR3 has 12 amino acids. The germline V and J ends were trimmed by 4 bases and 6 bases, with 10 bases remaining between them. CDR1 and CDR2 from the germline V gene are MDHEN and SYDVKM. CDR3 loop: CASSWAPSEQYF. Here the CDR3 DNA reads TGTGCCAGCAGTTGGGCCCCTTCCGAGCAGTACTTC.

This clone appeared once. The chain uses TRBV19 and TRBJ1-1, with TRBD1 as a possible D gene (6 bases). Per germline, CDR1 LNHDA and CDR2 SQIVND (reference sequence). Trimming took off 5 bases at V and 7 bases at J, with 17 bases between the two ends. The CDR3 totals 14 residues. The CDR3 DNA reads TGTGCCAGTAGTCCAACCGGGACATCAGGTGAAGCTTTCTTT. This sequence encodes CASSPTGTSGEAFF.